The T cell receptor (beta chain) under discussion was sequenced for a study of blood T cell repertoires in COVID-19. In the original analysis: Estimates of nucleated cell counts were drawn from the amplification of reference gene primers. Repertoires were generated with immunoSEQ multiplex PCR, while TCRdb's copy carries only in-frame clones and drops some. V, J and clone size are taken as reported in that table, and D and trimming were inferred from the DNA itself. Of 52,000 or so clones listed, roughly nine tenths are singletons. This clone came up a few times. The sequenced sample consisted of peripheral blood. The receptor was isolated from a woman aged 70-85 years with active COVID-19.

The CDR3 DNA follows: TGCAGTGCTAGTCCAGCGGGGGGGGTGGATACGCAGTATTTT. Translating it yields CSASPAGGVDTQYF. The chain joins TRBV20-1 to TRBJ2-3, with TRBD2 identical over 10 bases. There are 14 residues in the CDR3. Germline CDR1 reads DFQATT; CDR2 reads SNEGSKA (reference sequence). Losses at the gene ends were 3 bases for V and 6 bases for J; bases not matched to a gene: 6.